The 8 T cell receptor beta chains listed next were all sequenced from one sample in a study of vaccination and CD4 T cells after COVID-19. The antigens for these receptors are not known. Cultured CD4+ T cell DNA underwent sequencing with the Oncomine TCR Beta short-read assay. MiXCR, applied by TCRdb to the PCR reads, yields one record per CDR3 protein. Among about 7,400 distinct CDR3 sequences listed, around 38% were seen once. Noted treatment: roughly 10-day PBMC culture with coronavirus spike peptide pools or control peptides (ViraFEST assay). Before the COVID-19 pandemic (2011-2018), CD4+ T cells were obtained from the unexposed donor. Sequences were obtained from CD4+ T cells from blood, cultured in vitro. The source of these receptors is a human donor in good health.

This clonotype was detected only a few times. The rearrangement uses TRBV7-9 and TRBJ2-2; no firm D call. Germline values: CDR1 SEHNR, CDR2 FQNEAQ (reference sequence). Trimming took 9 bases from V and 0 from J, leaving 8 bases between them. This CDR3 is 13 amino acids long. The CDR3 protein is CARGPANTGELFF. The CDR3 DNA reads TGTGCCAGGGGTCCTGCGAACACCGGGGAGCTGTTTTTT.

About this clonotype itself: The junction differs from germline at one of its ends, possibly a read error. The rearrangement joins TRBV25-1 to TRBJ2-3, with TRBD2 identical over 12 bases. Germline V gives CDR1 MGHDK, CDR2 SYGVNS. There are 16 residues in the CDR3. CDR3 residues: CVSSEASGRELDTQYF. The CDR3 region has the DNA TGTGTCAGCAGTGAGGCTAGCGGGAGGGAGTTGGATACGCAGTATTTT.

This clonotype was counted between two and nine times. V is TRBV7-2 and J is TRBJ1-2, with D tentatively TRBD1 (6 bases). CDR1 SGHTA and CDR2 FQGNSA come from the germline V gene. Trimming pared 5 bases from V and 2 bases from J, leaving 12 bases between. The CDR3 is made up of 14 amino acids. The CDR3 region has the DNA TGTGCCAGCAGCCGGAGGGGGGTCAACTATGGCTACACCTTC. This encodes CASSRRGVNYGYTF.

This clonotype has just a few counts. The chain is built from TRBV20-1 and TRBJ2-3, with 9 bases aligning to TRBD2. This CDR3 spans 14 amino acids. The V gene end was trimmed by 6 bases and the J gene end by 0 bases; junction bases not matched to a gene: 4. Germline V gene sequence: CDR1 DFQATT, CDR2 SNEGSKA (reference sequence). The CDR3 DNA sequence: TGCAGTGCCCGAGCGGGGGGTAGCACAGATACGCAGTATTTT. Its protein is CSARAGGSTDTQYF.

The rearrangement joins TRBV20-1 to TRBJ2-3; unclear D gene. CDR1 and CDR2 (germline): DFQATT, SNEGSKA (reference sequence). Trimming took 3 bases from V and 6 from J, leaving 10 bases between them. The CDR3 totals 12 residues. The CDR3 sequence: CSASQQEDTQYF. In DNA form, the CDR3 reads TGCAGTGCTAGTCAGCAGGAGGATACGCAGTATTTT.

This clonotype was picked up a small number of times. V gene TRBV11-2 combines with J gene TRBJ1-6, with D unresolved. This CDR3 is built from 14 residues. Trimming took off 0 bases at V and 7 bases at J, with 7 bases between the two ends. Germline values: CDR1 SGHAT, CDR2 FQNNGV. CDR3: CASSLDRRNSPLHF. The CDR3 DNA reads as TGTGCCAGCAGCTTAGACCGCAGAAATTCACCCCTCCACTTT.

This clonotype turned up a few times. V usage is TRBV11-3 and J usage is TRBJ2-5; D remains unclear. The CDR3 runs 13 residues. Germline-derived CDR1 and CDR2 are SGHNT and YENEEA. With 2 bases removed from V and 2 bases from J, the gap between germline ends came to 6 bases. Written as DNA, the CDR3 is TGTGCCAGCAGCTTAAGGGCACAAGAGACCCAGTACTTC. As protein: CASSLRAQETQYF.

The chain uses TRBV5-1 and TRBJ1-2, with D unresolved. V was cut by 5 bases and J by 8 bases, with 22 bases left in between. The CDR3 has 15 amino acids. Germline V gene sequence: CDR1 SGHRS, CDR2 YFSETQ. CDR3 in amino acids: CASRKEAHHPGGYTF. CDR3 DNA: TGCGCCAGCAGAAAGGAGGCCCATCACCCGGGCGGCTACACCTTC.